This TCR beta chain originates from a study of blood T cell repertoires in COVID-19. TCRdb's table, derived via immunoSEQ multiplex PCR, lists solely in-frame clones and lacks some. The sample shows about 88,000 clones, around 85% of them seen only once. Trimming shortened V by 1 base and J by 0 bases, and 4 bases separated the two germline ends. Germline CDR1 reads SEHNR; CDR2 reads FQNEAQ (reference sequence). There are 14 residues in the CDR3. This chain links TRBV7-9 with TRBJ1-3; D unclear. The source of this sequence is a woman between 70 and 85 years old with acute or convalescent COVID-19. The sequencing sample was made of peripheral blood. For the CDR3, the DNA is TGTGCCAGCAGCTTAGACAACTCTGGAAACACCATATATTTT. Translation: CASSLDNSGNTIYF.